The clone carrying this T cell receptor beta chain occurred many times. As yet, its antigen is unknown. TCRdb reanalysed the 5' RACE reads using MiXCR and keeps one entry per CDR3 protein. Here the sample spans about 400,000 distinct CDR3 sequences, roughly 15% being singletons. CDR3 size: 14 residues. Germline loops: CDR1 MNHEY, CDR2 SVGAGI. V dropped 6 bases and J dropped 4 bases, with 10 bases sitting between them. This specimen comes from a study of T-cell memory formation after mild COVID-19. Study context: The TCR clusters were mostly specific to one donor. Findings of the study overall: In pre-infection memory, a portion of responding clones appeared, which suggested that cross-reactive memory joined. CD8+ contracting clones occupied EMRA, while CD4+ ones occupied mainly CM and EM.

Sample: PBMCs or a T cell subset sorted from them (not recorded which). This receptor was obtained from a man aged 18 to 30 who had mild COVID-19 (a few samples of this study predate the infection). Cell type and time point are not known. The rearrangement joins TRBV6-5 to TRBJ1-6; D is possibly TRBD1 (6 bases). CDR3 sequence (DNA): TGTGCCAGCAGGCGACAGGTTTATAATTCACCCCTCCACTTT. Translation: CASRRQVYNSPLHF.